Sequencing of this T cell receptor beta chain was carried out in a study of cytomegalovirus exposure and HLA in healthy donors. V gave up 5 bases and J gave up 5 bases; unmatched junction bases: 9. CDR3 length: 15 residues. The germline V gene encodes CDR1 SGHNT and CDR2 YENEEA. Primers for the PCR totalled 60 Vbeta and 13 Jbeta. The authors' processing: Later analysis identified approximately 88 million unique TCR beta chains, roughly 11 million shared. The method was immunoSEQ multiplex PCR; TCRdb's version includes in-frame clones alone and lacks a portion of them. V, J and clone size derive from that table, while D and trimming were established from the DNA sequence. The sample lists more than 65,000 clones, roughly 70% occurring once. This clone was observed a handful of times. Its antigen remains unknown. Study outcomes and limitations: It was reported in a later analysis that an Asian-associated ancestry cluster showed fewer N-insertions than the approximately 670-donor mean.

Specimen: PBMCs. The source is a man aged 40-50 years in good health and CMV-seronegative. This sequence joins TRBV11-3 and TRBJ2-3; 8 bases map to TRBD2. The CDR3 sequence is CASSAIGLAQDTQYF. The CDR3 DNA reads TGTGCCAGCAGCGCCATCGGACTAGCTCAAGATACGCAGTATTTT.